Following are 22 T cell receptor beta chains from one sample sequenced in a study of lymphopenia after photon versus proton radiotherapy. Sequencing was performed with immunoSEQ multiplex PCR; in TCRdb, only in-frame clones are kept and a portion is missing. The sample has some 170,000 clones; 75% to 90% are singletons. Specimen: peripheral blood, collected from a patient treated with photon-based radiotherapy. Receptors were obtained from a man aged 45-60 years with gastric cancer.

The DNA of the CDR3 is TGTGCCAGCTCACCAAGTGCGACAGCTCAGCCCCAGCATTTT. Its translation: CASSPSATAQPQHF. The genes are TRBV18 and TRBJ1-5, with D possibly being TRBD1 (5 bases). Germline V lookup: CDR1 KGHSH, CDR2 LQKENI. This CDR3 region has 14 residues. Trimming took 2 bases from V and 6 from J, leaving 11 bases between them. The entire variable domain, with the rest obtained from reference TRBV18 and TRBJ1-5, is as follows: NAGVMQNPRHLVRRRGQEARLRCSPMKGHSHVYWYRQLPEEGLKFMVYLQKENIIDESGMPKERFSAEFPKEGPSILRIQQVVRGDSAAYFCASSPSATAQPQHFGDGTRLSIL.

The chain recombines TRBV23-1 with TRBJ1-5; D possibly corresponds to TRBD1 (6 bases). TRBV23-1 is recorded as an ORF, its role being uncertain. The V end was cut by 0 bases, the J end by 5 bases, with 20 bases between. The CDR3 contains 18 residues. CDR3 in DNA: TGCGCCAGCAGTCAATCCCGCGGGGTAGGACAGCTAGATCAGCCCCAGCATTTT. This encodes CASSQSRGVGQLDQPQHF.

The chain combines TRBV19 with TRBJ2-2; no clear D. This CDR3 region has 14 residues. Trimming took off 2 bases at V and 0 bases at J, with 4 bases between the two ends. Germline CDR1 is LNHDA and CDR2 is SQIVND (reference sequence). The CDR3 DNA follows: TGTGCCAGTAGTATACAGTCGAACACCGGGGAGCTGTTTTTT. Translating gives CASSIQSNTGELFF.

This CDR3 is CASSEGTGRHYGYTF. The CDR3, as DNA: TGTGCCAGCAGTGAAGGCACAGGGCGTCATTATGGCTACACCTTC. This rearrangement joins TRBV6-1 to TRBJ1-2; possible D gene TRBD1, 6 bases. The V gene's germline CDR1 is MNHNS and CDR2 SASEGT. V was trimmed by 1 base and J by 5 bases, leaving 14 bases between them. The CDR3 totals 15 residues.

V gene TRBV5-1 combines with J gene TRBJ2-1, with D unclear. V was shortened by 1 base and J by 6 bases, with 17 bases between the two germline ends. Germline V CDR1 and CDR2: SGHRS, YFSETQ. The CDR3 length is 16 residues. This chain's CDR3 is CASSLQGSRGSNEQFF. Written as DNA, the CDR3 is TGCGCCAGCAGCTTGCAAGGCTCGCGAGGTTCCAATGAGCAGTTCTTC.

The CDR3 here is CASSLAGGAYEQYF. CDR3 bases: TGTGCCAGCAGCTTAGCTGGGGGCGCCTACGAGCAGTACTTC. The J gene is TRBJ2-7, the V gene TRBV7-8; D possibly corresponds to TRBD1 (6 bases). The CDR3 length is 14 residues. Germline V lookup: CDR1 SGHVS, CDR2 FQNEAQ. V lost 0 bases, J lost 2 bases, and 8 bases lay in between.

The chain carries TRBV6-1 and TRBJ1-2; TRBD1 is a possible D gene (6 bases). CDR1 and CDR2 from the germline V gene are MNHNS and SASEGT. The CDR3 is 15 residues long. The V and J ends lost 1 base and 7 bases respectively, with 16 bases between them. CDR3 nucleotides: TGTGCCAGCAGTGAAGATTGGGGGGCTTCGGGTGGCTACACCTTC. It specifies CASSEDWGASGGYTF.

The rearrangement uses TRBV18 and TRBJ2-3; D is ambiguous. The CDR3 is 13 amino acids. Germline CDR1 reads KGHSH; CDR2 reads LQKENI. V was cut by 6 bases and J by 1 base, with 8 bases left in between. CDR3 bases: TGTGCCAGCTCCCAACTGCGCACAGATACGCAGTATTTT. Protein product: CASSQLRTDTQYF.

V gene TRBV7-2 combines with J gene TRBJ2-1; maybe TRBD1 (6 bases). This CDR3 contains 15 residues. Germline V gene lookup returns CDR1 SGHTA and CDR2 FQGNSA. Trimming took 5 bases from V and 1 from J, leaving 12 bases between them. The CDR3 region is CASSLSGQSYNEQFF. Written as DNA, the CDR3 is TGTGCCAGCAGCCTATCGGGACAATCCTACAATGAGCAGTTCTTC.

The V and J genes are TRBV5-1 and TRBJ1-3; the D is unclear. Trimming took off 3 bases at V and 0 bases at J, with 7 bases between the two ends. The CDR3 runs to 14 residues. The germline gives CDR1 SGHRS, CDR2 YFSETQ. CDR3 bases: TGCGCCAGCAGCTCCGGGAGCTCTGGAAACACCATATATTTT. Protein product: CASSSGSSGNTIYF.

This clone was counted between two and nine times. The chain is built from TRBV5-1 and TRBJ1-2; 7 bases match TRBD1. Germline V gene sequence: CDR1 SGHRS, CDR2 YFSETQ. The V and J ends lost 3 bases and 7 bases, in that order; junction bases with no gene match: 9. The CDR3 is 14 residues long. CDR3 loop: CASSSRGTDPGYTF. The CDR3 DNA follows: TGCGCCAGCAGCTCCCGCGGGACAGATCCTGGCTACACCTTC.

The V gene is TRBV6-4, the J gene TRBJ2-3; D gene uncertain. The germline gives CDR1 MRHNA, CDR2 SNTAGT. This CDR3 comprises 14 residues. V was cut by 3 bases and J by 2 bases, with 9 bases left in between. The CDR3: CASSEGPSTDTQYF. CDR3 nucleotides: TGTGCCAGCAGTGAGGGCCCATCCACAGATACGCAGTATTTT.

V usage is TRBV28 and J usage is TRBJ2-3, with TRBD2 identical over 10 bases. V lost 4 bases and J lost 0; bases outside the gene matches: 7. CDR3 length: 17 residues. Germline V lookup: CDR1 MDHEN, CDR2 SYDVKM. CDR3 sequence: CASSSSTSGLSTDTQYF. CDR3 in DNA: TGTGCCAGCAGTTCCTCGACTAGCGGGCTTAGCACAGATACGCAGTATTTT.

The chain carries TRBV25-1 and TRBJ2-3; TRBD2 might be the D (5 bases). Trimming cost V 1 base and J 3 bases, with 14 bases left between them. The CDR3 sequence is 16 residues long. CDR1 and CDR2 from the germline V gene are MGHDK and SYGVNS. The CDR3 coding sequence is TGTGCCAGCAGTGAATCGACCGGGATAACTACAGATACGCAGTATTTT. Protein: CASSESTGITTDTQYF.

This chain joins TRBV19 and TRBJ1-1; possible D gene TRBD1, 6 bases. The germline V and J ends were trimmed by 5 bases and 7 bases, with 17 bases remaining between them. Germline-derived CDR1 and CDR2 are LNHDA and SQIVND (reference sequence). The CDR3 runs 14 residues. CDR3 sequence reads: CASSSWKGVGEAFF. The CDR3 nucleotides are TGTGCCAGTAGTTCATGGAAGGGGGTGGGTGAAGCTTTCTTT. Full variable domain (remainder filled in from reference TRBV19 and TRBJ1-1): DGGITQSPKYLFRKEGQNVTLSCEQNLNHDAMYWYRQDPGQGLRLIYYSQIVNDFQKGDIAEGYSVSREKKESFPLTVTSAQKNPTAFYLCASSSWKGVGEAFFGQGTRLTVV.

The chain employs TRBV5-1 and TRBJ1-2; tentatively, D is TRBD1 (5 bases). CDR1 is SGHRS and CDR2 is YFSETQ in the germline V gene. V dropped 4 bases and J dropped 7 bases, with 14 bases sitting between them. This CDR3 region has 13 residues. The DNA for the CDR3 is TGCGCCAGCAGCCCTGGGGGAAATGGTGGCTACACCTTC. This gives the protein CASSPGGNGGYTF. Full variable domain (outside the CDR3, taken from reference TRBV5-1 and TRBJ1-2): KAGVTQTPRYLIKTRGQQVTLSCSPISGHRSVSWYQQTPGQGLQFLFEYFSETQRNKGNFPGRFSGRQFSNSRSEMNVSTLELGDSALYLCASSPGGNGGYTFGSGTRLTVV.

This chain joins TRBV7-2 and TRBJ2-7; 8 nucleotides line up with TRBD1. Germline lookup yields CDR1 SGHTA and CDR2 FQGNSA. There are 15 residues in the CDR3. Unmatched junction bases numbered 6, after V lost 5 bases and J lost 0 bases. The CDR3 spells CASSPGQVLSYEQYF. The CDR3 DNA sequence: TGTGCCAGCAGCCCGGGACAGGTTCTCTCCTACGAGCAGTACTTC.

CDR3 region: CAWSGSDNEQFF. For the CDR3, the DNA is TGTGCCTGGAGTGGATCAGACAATGAGCAGTTCTTC. V usage is TRBV30 and J usage is TRBJ2-1; D ambiguous. The CDR3 is made up of 12 amino acids. V was cut by 1 base and J by 5 bases, with 6 bases left in between. Per the germline V gene, CDR1 is GTSNPN and CDR2 is SVGIG (reference sequence).

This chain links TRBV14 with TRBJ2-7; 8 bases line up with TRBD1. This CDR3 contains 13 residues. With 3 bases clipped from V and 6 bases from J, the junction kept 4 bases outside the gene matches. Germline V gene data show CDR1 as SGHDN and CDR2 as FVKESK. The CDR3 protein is CASSHQGAGEQYF. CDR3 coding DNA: TGTGCCAGCAGCCATCAGGGGGCTGGCGAGCAGTACTTC.

The CDR3 here is CASSLEPNTEAFF. In DNA form, the CDR3 reads TGTGCCAGCAGCTTAGAACCAAACACTGAAGCTTTCTTT. The genes are TRBV7-2 and TRBJ1-1; no clear D. Trimming left V 1 base short and J 2 bases short, with 5 bases between. CDR3 size: 13 residues. CDR1 is SGHTA, CDR2 FQGNSA, per germline.

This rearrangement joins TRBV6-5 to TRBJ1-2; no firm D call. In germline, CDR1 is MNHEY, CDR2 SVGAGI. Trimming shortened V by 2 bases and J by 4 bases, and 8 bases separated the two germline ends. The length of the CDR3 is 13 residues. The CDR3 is CASSYGQSYGYTF. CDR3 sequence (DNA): TGTGCCAGCAGTTACGGGCAGAGCTATGGCTACACCTTC.

CDR3 coding DNA: TGTGCCAGCAGCCCCAGGGGTACCAATCAGCCCCAGCATTTT. Encoded protein: CASSPRGTNQPQHF. This sequence joins TRBV7-9 and TRBJ1-5; a possible D gene is TRBD1 (6 bases). V lost 5 bases and J lost 3, with 11 bases in between. Germline V gene lookup returns CDR1 SEHNR and CDR2 FQNEAQ (reference sequence). The CDR3 runs to 14 residues.